What follows is one T cell receptor beta chain and its context. Its antigen remains unidentified. The protocol was immunoSEQ multiplex PCR, while the TCRdb copy is restricted to in-frame clones and leaves out a portion. The sample carries fewer than 200,000 clones, 85% to 90% recorded once. These data are taken from a study of T cell responses to AZD1222 COVID-19 vaccine. Study conclusions and caveats: The reported proportion of spike-specific TCRs targeting unmutated variant regions was nearly half.

In germline, CDR1 is SGHRS, CDR2 YFSETQ. V lost 1 base to trimming and J lost 8 bases, with 18 bases between them. The CDR3 is 15 amino acids. This TCR derives from an adult who received the AZD1222 COVID-19 vaccine. The V call is TRBV5-1, the J call TRBJ1-2, with a possible D match to TRBD1 (6 bases). The sample was peripheral blood, taken 28 days after the second AZD1222 dose. Here the CDR3 reads CASSLTPTGLHGYTF. The CDR3 DNA reads as TGCGCCAGCAGCTTGACTCCCACAGGGCTTCACGGCTACACCTTC.